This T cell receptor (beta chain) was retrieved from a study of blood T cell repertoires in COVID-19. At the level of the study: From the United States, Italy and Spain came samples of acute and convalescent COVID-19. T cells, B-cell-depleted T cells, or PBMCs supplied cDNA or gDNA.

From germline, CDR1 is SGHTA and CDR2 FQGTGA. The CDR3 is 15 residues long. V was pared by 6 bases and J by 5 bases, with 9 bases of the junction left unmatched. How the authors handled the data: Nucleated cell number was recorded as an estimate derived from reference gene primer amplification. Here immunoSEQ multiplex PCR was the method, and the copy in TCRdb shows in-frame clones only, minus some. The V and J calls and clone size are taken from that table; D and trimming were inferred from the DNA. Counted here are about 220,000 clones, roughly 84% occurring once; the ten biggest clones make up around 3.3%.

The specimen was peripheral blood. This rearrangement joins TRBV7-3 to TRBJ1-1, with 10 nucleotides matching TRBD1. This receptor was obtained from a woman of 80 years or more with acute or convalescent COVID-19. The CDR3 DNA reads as TGTGCCAGCAGACGCGGACAGGGGGTATTTACTGAAGCTTTCTTT. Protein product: CASRRGQGVFTEAFF.